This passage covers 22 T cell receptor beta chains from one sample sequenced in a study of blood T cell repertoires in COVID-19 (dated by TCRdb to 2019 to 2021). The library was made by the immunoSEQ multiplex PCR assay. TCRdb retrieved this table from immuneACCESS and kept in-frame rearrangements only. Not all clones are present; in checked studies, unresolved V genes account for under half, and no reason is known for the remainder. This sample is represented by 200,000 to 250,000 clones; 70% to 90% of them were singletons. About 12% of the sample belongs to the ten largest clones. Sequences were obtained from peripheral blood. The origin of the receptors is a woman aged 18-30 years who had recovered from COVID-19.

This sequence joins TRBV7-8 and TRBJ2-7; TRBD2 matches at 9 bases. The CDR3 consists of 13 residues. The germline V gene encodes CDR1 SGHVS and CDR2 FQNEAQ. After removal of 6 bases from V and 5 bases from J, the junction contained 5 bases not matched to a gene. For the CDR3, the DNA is TGTGCCAGCAGTACCGGGACTAGCAACGAGCAGTACTTC. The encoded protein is CASSTGTSNEQYF. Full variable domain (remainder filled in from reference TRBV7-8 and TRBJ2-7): GAGVSQSPRYKVAKRGQDVALRCDPISGHVSLFWYQQALGQGPEFLTYFQNEAQLDKSGLPSDRFFAERPEGSVSTLKIQRTQQEDSAVYLCASSTGTSNEQYFGPGTRLTVT.

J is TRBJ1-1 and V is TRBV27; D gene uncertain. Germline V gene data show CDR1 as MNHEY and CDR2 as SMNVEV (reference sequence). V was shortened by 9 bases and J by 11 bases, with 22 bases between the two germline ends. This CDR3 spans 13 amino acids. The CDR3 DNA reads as TGTGCCAGTCGGGGAACAGCCGCGAAACGGGCTTTCTTT. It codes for CASRGTAAKRAFF.

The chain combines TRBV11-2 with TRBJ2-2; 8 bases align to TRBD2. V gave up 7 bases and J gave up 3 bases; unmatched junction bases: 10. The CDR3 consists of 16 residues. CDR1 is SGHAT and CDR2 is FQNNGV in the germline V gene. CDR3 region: CASTETAGVDTGELFF. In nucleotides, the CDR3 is TGTGCCAGCACTGAAACAGCGGGAGTGGACACCGGGGAGCTGTTTTTT.

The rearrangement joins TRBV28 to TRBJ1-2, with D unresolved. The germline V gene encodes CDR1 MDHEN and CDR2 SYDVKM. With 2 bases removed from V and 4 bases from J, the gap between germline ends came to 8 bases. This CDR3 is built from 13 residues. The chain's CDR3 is CASSLGSFYGYTF. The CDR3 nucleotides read TGTGCCAGCAGTTTAGGCAGTTTCTATGGCTACACCTTC.

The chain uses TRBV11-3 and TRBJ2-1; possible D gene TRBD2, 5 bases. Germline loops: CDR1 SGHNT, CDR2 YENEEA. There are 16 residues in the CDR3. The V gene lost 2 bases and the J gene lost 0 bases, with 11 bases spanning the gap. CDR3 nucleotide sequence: TGTGCCAGCAGCTTAACCGGGAAGAGCTCCTACAATGAGCAGTTCTTC. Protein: CASSLTGKSSYNEQFF.

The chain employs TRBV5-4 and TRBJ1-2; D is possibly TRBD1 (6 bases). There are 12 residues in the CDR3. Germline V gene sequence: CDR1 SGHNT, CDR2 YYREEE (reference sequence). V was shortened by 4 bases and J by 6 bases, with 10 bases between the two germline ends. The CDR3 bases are TGTGCCAGCAGCCGTGGGGGCGATGGCTACACCTTC. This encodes CASSRGGDGYTF.

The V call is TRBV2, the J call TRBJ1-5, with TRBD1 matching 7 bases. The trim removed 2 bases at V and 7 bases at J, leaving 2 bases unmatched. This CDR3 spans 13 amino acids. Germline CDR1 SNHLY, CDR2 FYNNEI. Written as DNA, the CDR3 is TGTGCCAGCAGTGAAAAGGGGGCGCAGCCCCAGCATTTT. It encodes CASSEKGAQPQHF.

DNA of the CDR3: TGTGCCTGGACGGAACGGACAACCTACGAGCAGTACTTC. Encoded protein: CAWTERTTYEQYF. V is TRBV30 and J is TRBJ2-7; D may be TRBD1 (5 bases). Trimming removed 4 bases at V and 2 bases at J, with 12 bases between. Germline V gene sequence: CDR1 GTSNPN, CDR2 SVGIG (reference sequence). This CDR3 has 13 residues. Full variable domain (outside the CDR3, taken from reference TRBV30 and TRBJ2-7): SQTIHQWPATLVQPVGSPLSLECTVEGTSNPNLYWYRQAAGRGLQLLFYSVGIGQISSEVPQNLSASRPQDRQFILSSKKLLLSDSGFYLCAWTERTTYEQYFGPGTRLTVT.

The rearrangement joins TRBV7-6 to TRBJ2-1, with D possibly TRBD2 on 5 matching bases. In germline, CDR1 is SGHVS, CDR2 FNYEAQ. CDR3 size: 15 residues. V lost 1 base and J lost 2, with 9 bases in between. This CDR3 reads CASSLVRAAYNEQFF. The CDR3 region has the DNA TGTGCCAGCAGCTTAGTGAGGGCGGCCTACAATGAGCAGTTCTTC.

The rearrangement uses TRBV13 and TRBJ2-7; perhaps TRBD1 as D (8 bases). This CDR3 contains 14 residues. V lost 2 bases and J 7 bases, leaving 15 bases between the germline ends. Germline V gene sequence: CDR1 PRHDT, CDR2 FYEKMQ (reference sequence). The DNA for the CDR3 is TGTGCCAGCAGCTTACAAGGGGGGGACAGGGAGCAGTACTTC. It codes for CASSLQGGDREQYF.

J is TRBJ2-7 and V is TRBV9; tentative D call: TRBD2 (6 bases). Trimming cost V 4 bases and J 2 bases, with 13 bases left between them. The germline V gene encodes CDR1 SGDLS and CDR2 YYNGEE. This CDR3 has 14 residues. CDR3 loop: CASSPFSGAYEQYF. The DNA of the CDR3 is TGTGCCAGCAGCCCCTTTAGCGGAGCCTACGAGCAGTACTTC.

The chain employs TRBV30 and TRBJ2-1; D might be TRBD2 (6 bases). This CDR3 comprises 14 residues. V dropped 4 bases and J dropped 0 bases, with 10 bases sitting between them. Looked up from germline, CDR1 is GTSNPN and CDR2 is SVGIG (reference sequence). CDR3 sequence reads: CAWKDYRSYNEQFF. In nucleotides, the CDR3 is TGTGCCTGGAAGGACTACCGCTCCTACAATGAGCAGTTCTTC.

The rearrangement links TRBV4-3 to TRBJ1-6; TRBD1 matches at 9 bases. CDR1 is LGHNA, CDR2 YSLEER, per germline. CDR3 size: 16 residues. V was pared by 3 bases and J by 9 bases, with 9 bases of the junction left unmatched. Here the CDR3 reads CASSQGDRAGSSPLHF. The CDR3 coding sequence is TGCGCCAGCAGCCAGGGGGACAGGGCCGGGAGTTCACCCCTCCACTTT.

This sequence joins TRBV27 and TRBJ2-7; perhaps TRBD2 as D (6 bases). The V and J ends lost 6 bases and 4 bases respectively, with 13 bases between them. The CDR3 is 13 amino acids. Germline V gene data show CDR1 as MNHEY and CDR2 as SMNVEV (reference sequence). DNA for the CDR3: TGTGCCAGCAGCGCGCGTGGGGGGTACGAGCAGTACTTC. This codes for CASSARGGYEQYF.

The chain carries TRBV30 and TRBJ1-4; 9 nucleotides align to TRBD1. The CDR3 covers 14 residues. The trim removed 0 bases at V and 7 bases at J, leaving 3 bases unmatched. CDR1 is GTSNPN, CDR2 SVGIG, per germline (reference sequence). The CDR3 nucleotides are TGTGCCTGGAGTGTACAGGGGGCCGGTGAAAAACTGTTTTTT. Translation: CAWSVQGAGEKLFF. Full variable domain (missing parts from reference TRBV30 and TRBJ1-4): SQTIHQWPATLVQPVGSPLSLECTVEGTSNPNLYWYRQAAGRGLQLLFYSVGIGQISSEVPQNLSASRPQDRQFILSSKKLLLSDSGFYLCAWSVQGAGEKLFFGSGTQLSVL.

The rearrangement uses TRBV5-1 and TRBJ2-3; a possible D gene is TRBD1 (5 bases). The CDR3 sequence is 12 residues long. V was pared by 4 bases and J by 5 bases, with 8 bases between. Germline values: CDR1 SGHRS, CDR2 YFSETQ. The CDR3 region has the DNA TGCGCCAGCAGCCTGGGGCTAGATACGCAGTATTTT. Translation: CASSLGLDTQYF.

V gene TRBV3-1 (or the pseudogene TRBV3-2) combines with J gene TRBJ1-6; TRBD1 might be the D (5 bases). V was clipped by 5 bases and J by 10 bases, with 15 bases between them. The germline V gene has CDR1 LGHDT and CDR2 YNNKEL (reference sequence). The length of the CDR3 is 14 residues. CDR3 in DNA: TGTGCCAGCAGCAAGGACGGGGGGAAGTCACCCCTCCACTTT. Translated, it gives CASSKDGGKSPLHF.

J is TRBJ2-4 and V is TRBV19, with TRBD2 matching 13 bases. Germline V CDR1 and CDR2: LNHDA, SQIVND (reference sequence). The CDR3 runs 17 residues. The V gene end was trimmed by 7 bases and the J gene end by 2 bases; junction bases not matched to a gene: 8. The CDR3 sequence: CASTTSGRGHSKNIQYF. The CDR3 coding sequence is TGTGCCAGTACCACTAGCGGGAGGGGACATTCCAAAAACATTCAGTACTTC.

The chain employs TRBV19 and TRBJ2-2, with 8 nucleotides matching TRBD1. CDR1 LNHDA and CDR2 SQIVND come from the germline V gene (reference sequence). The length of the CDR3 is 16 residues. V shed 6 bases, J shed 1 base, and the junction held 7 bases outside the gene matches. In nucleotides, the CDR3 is TGTGCCAGTAGCGTGACAGGGGTCCAGAACACCGGGGAGCTGTTTTTT. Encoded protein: CASSVTGVQNTGELFF.

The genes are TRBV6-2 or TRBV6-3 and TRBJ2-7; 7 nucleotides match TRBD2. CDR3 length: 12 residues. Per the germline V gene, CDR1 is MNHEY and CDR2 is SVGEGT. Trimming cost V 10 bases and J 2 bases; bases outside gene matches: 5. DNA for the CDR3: TGTGCCACCAGCCTAGCGGCCTACGAGCAGTACTTC. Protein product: CATSLAAYEQYF.

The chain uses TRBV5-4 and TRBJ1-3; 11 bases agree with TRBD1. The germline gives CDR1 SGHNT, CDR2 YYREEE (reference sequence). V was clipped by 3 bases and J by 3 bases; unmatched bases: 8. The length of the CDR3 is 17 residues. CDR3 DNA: TGTGCCAGCAGCTCCCGGGACAGGGGGGAGATTGGAAACACCATATATTTT. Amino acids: CASSSRDRGEIGNTIYF. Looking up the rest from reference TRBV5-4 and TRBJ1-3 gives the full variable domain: ETGVTQSPTHLIKTRGQQVTLRCSSQSGHNTVSWYQQALGQGPQFIFQYYREEENGRGNFPPRFSGLQFPNYSSELNVNALELDDSALYLCASSSRDRGEIGNTIYFGEGSWLTVV.

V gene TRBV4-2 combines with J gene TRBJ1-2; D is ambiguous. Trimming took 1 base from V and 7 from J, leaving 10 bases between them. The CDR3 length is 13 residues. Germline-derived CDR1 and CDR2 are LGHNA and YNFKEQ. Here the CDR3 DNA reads TGTGCCAGCAGCCAAGGGGTGACGGGTGGCTACACCTTC. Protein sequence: CASSQGVTGGYTF.